This entry lists 12 T cell receptor beta chains sequenced from one sample in a study of identical twins' blood T cells. TCRdb redid the calling of the 5' RACE reads with MiXCR, one entry per CDR3 protein. The sample yields 350,000 to 450,000 distinct CDR3 sequences, approximately 30% seen once. The sample was PBMCs. These receptors all come from a woman between 18 and 50 years old in good health.

This clonotype was detected only a few times. The rearrangement joins TRBV10-3 to TRBJ1-1, with D perhaps matching TRBD1 (6 bases). CDR3 size: 11 residues. CDR1 ENHRY and CDR2 SYGVKD come from the germline V gene. V lost 5 bases and J lost 10, with 11 bases in between. CDR3 loop: CAISSQGGAFF. The DNA for the CDR3 is TGTGCCATCAGTTCACAGGGAGGAGCTTTCTTT.

This sequence joins TRBV5-6 and TRBJ2-2; 7 nucleotides line up with TRBD1. This CDR3 comprises 16 residues. Germline values: CDR1 SGHDT, CDR2 YYEEEE. With 7 bases clipped from V and 3 bases from J, the junction kept 12 bases outside the gene matches. In DNA, the CDR3 is TGTGCCAGCTCTCGAAAGACAGGGACCTACACCGGGGAGCTGTTTTTT. Translated: CASSRKTGTYTGELFF.

This clonotype has only a few counts. The J gene is TRBJ2-7, the V gene TRBV6-4; possibly TRBD1 for D (5 bases). The CDR3 loop spans 13 amino acids. V was trimmed by 8 bases and J by 5 bases, leaving 16 bases between them. The germline CDR1 and CDR2 sequences are MRHNA and SNTAGT. The CDR3 here is CASGPTDSNEQYF. DNA for the CDR3: TGTGCCAGCGGGCCGACAGACAGTAACGAGCAGTACTTC.

CDR3 region: CASSGGQGHTDTQYF. The CDR3 nucleotides are TGTGCCAGCAGTGGGGGACAGGGGCACACAGATACGCAGTATTTT. V and J are TRBV6-1 and TRBJ2-3, with TRBD1 matching 10 bases. The V and J ends lost 4 bases and 2 bases, in that order; junction bases with no gene match: 3. The CDR3 has 15 amino acids. Germline loops: CDR1 MNHNS, CDR2 SASEGT.

This clonotype was seen many times. This chain connects TRBV29-1 to TRBJ1-1; TRBD1 is a possible D gene (6 bases). The V gene lost 7 bases and the J gene lost 2 bases, with 17 bases spanning the gap. CDR1 and CDR2 (germline): SQVTM, ANQGSEA. The CDR3 is made up of 14 amino acids. The CDR3 loop is CSALPQQGNTEAFF. The DNA of the CDR3 is TGCAGCGCCCTTCCACAACAGGGTAACACTGAAGCTTTCTTT.

This clonotype was detected many times. This chain joins TRBV6-6 and TRBJ1-2; D is unresolved. The CDR3 is 13 residues long. Trimming removed 7 bases from V and 8 bases from J, with 17 bases in between. Germline-derived CDR1 and CDR2 are MNHNY and SVGAGI (reference sequence). The CDR3 protein is CASTSPGAKGYTF. CDR3 DNA: TGTGCCAGCACCTCGCCAGGCGCTAAGGGCTACACCTTC.

The V and J genes are TRBV20-1 and TRBJ1-2, with TRBD1 identical over 7 bases. The V gene end was trimmed by 0 bases and the J gene end by 7 bases; junction bases not matched to a gene: 11. Germline V gives CDR1 DFQATT, CDR2 SNEGSKA (reference sequence). The CDR3 has 15 amino acids. The DNA for the CDR3 is TGCAGTGCTAGAGATCGAGGGGGCTCTTTGGGTGGCTACACCTTC. Translation gives CSARDRGGSLGGYTF.

The genes are TRBV6-1 and TRBJ2-7; D may be TRBD1 or TRBD2 (5 bases each). This CDR3 has 15 residues. CDR1 MNHNS and CDR2 SASEGT come from the germline V gene. Trimming took 3 bases from V and 0 from J, leaving 12 bases between them. The DNA for the CDR3 is TGTGCCAGCAGTGAGAGGGGCGACAGCTCCTACGAGCAGTACTTC. Translated, it gives CASSERGDSSYEQYF.

V is TRBV7-9 and J is TRBJ2-5, with 9 positions matching TRBD1. CDR3 length equals 17 residues. J lost 4 bases, V lost 3 bases, and 12 bases had no gene match. The germline V gene has CDR1 SEHNR and CDR2 FQNEAQ (reference sequence). The CDR3 is CASSLGQGGAVRETQYF. In DNA form, the CDR3 reads TGTGCCAGCAGCTTGGGACAGGGAGGTGCTGTTCGAGAGACCCAGTACTTC.

The chain is built from TRBV5-1 and TRBJ1-2, with D perhaps TRBD1 (5 bases). The germline gives CDR1 SGHRS, CDR2 YFSETQ. The CDR3 contains 14 residues. V lost 1 base to trimming and J lost 8 bases, with 15 bases between them. The chain's CDR3 is CASSLFSGLNGYTF. CDR3 bases: TGCGCCAGCAGCTTGTTTTCAGGGCTTAACGGCTACACCTTC.

The rearrangement uses TRBV10-3 and TRBJ2-3; D perhaps matches TRBD1 (6 bases). Germline V gene data show CDR1 as ENHRY and CDR2 as SYGVKD. The V end was cut by 7 bases, the J end by 6 bases, with 8 bases between. The CDR3 has 11 residues. CDR3 region: CAIIQGDTQYF. CDR3 nucleotide sequence: TGTGCCATCATCCAGGGGGATACGCAGTATTTT.

V usage is TRBV10-3 and J usage is TRBJ1-2; 8 bases align to TRBD1. Germline assignment: CDR1 ENHRY and CDR2 SYGVKD. V lost 0 bases to trimming and J lost 5 bases; unmatched junction nucleotides: 8. The CDR3 is made up of 16 amino acids. DNA for the CDR3: TGTGCCATCAGTGAGTCGACAGGGGCGAGGAAATATGGCTACACCTTC. This codes for CAISESTGARKYGYTF.